The 19 T cell receptor beta chains presented below share a single source sample, sequenced in a study of T cells expressing NK-cell markers. TCRdb reprocessed the 5' RACE reads and stores each CDR3 protein as one record, lacking DNA. Listed are over 120,000 distinct CDR3 sequences; around 12% falls within the top ten. Sequencing was done on a sample of blood T cells: a sorted CD56 or NKG2C T cell subset, CD4+ or CD8+ T cells, or bulk PBMC T cells (not recorded which). The receptors stem from a man between 18 and 35 years old in good health.

V and J are TRBV7-8 and TRBJ2-2; TCRdb proposes TRBD1, but this gene call is untestable without DNA. The CDR3 runs to 16 residues. Germline V gene lookup returns CDR1 SGHVS and CDR2 FQNEAQ. The CDR3 sequence is CASSPDRGLNTGELFF.

This sequence joins TRBV4-1 and TRBJ2-1; checking the TCRdb D call of TRBD1 is not possible without DNA. This CDR3 has 16 residues. CDR1 and CDR2 (germline): MGHRA, YSYEKL. The CDR3 sequence: CASSQSRDRDYNEQFF.

The CDR3 loop is CASGVTSGNYNEQFF. The gene calls are TRBV12-5 and TRBJ2-1; the TCRdb D gene call, TRBD2, has no DNA to confirm it. This CDR3 contains 15 residues. Germline V gene lookup returns CDR1 LGHNT and CDR2 FRNRAP.

The chain carries TRBV27 and TRBJ1-5; lacking DNA, the TRBD1 call made by TCRdb goes unchecked. Germline V gives CDR1 MNHEY, CDR2 SMNVEV (reference sequence). CDR3 length: 17 amino acids. The CDR3 loop is CASRKVPGQGDDQPQHF.

The chain is built from TRBV7-8 and TRBJ2-7; TCRdb designates TRBD1, a call that cannot be tested without DNA. CDR1 is SGHVS, CDR2 FQNEAQ, per germline. The CDR3 loop spans 16 amino acids. This CDR3 is CASSYGGGGGFPEQYF.

This sequence joins TRBV4-3 and TRBJ2-7; no DNA is available, so the TRBD2 call from TCRdb remains unchecked. There are 15 residues in the CDR3. The germline CDR1 and CDR2 sequences are LGHNA and YSLEER. Here the CDR3 reads CASSQEAGTVYEQYF.

The rearrangement links TRBV6-1 to TRBJ2-1; the TCRdb D gene call, TRBD2, has no DNA to confirm it. This CDR3 comprises 16 residues. Germline CDR1 is MNHNS and CDR2 is SASEGT. The chain's CDR3 is CASSATSGRGADEQFF.

The chain carries TRBV28 and TRBJ1-5. The CDR3 contains 15 residues. Germline CDR1 reads MDHEN; CDR2 reads SYDVKM. This CDR3 is CASSLIPSNNQPQHF.

This chain connects TRBV25-1 to TRBJ2-5; the D gene TCRdb calls, TRBD1, cannot be checked with no DNA. In germline, CDR1 is MGHDK, CDR2 SYGVNS. The CDR3 extends over 16 amino acids. The CDR3 spells CASSEGGGPHQETQYF.

The genes are TRBV12-3 or TRBV12-4 and TRBJ1-1. The CDR3 runs 13 residues. This chain's CDR3 is CASSLGTNTEAFF.

The rearrangement links TRBV29-1 to TRBJ2-7; the TRBD1 assignment by TCRdb is unverifiable without DNA. The CDR3 runs 14 residues. Germline loops: CDR1 SQVTM, CDR2 ANQGSEA. CDR3 amino acids: CSVSGTGVSYEQYF.

The V gene is TRBV7-9, the J gene TRBJ2-5; lacking DNA, the TRBD2 call made by TCRdb goes unchecked. The germline gives CDR1 SEHNR, CDR2 FQNEAQ (reference sequence). This CDR3 has 16 amino acids. This CDR3 reads CASSPRTSRTAETQYF. The complete variable domain, with remaining parts taken from reference TRBV7-9 and TRBJ2-5, reads DTGVSQNPRHKITKRGQNVTFRCDPISEHNRLYWYRQTLGQGPEFLTYFQNEAQLEKSRLLSDRFSAERPKGSFSTLEIQRTEQGDSAMYLCASSPRTSRTAETQYFGPGTRLLVL.

This clonotype shows up as medium-sized by frequency. V usage is TRBV6-5 and J usage is TRBJ2-7; the TCRdb D gene call, TRBD2, has no DNA to confirm it. The CDR3 consists of 14 residues. Germline V gene data show CDR1 as MNHEY and CDR2 as SVGAGI. CDR3 in amino acids: CASRGLAASGEQYF.

The chain carries TRBV12-3 or TRBV12-4 and TRBJ1-5; with no DNA, the TCRdb D assignment of TRBD1 cannot be verified. The CDR3 loop spans 15 amino acids. The CDR3: CASRGTGGENQPQHF.

The chain combines TRBV20-1 with TRBJ2-7; TCRdb indicates TRBD2, and absent DNA this call remains unverified. Germline assignment: CDR1 DFQATT and CDR2 SNEGSKA (reference sequence). The CDR3 consists of 13 residues. CDR3 sequence reads: CSASLAGDDEQYF.

V usage is TRBV7-9 and J usage is TRBJ2-3; TCRdb returns TRBD2, unconfirmable since there is no DNA. The germline gives CDR1 SEHNR, CDR2 FQNEAQ (reference sequence). The CDR3 has 14 residues. CDR3 residues: CASSRRVGTDTQYF.

The J gene is TRBJ2-1, the V gene TRBV29-1; TCRdb designates TRBD2, a call that cannot be tested without DNA. This CDR3 comprises 13 residues. The germline gives CDR1 SQVTM, CDR2 ANQGSEA. CDR3 sequence reads: CSVPGLALDEQFF.

J is TRBJ2-5 and V is TRBV7-6; the D call from TCRdb, TRBD2, cannot be confirmed without DNA. Germline V gene lookup returns CDR1 SGHVS and CDR2 FNYEAQ. The CDR3 length is 17 residues. CDR3 sequence: CASSLALAGGANGTQYF.

The chain combines TRBV7-9 with TRBJ1-1; lacking DNA, the TRBD1 call made by TCRdb goes unchecked. CDR3 length: 15 amino acids. Germline CDR1 and CDR2: SEHNR and FQNEAQ (reference sequence). The CDR3 is CASSLTGTGSTSTFF.